The 9 T cell receptor beta chains listed next were all sequenced from one sample in a study of CD8+ T cells in alopecia areata. The sample's treatment: oral pan-JAK inhibitor, 5-10 mg twice daily. Sequencing templates came from extracted RNA that was reverse transcribed into cDNA. Libraries were prepared by immunoSEQ multiplex PCR; TCRdb keeps only in-frame clonotypes and omits some of them. The sample contains roughly 110,000 clones, approximately 51% of which appear only once. Specimen: CD4+ T cells sorted from blood, collected at week 24, from a patient treated with tofacitinib. The receptors stem from a human donor with alopecia areata.

This chain uses TRBV29-1 with TRBJ1-6; D possibly corresponds to TRBD1 (5 bases). This CDR3 region has 14 residues. The V end was cut by 6 bases, the J end by 7 bases, with 16 bases between. Germline CDR1 and CDR2: SQVTM and ANQGSEA. The CDR3 DNA reads as TGCAGCGTCAAGACCGGGACGGGAAATTCACCCCTCCACTTT. Protein product: CSVKTGTGNSPLHF.

The chain couples TRBV7-2 to TRBJ2-7, with 12 bases aligning to TRBD2. Unmatched junction bases numbered 6, after V lost 0 bases and J lost 6 bases. The germline V gene has CDR1 SGHTA and CDR2 FQGNSA. This CDR3 has 16 amino acids. In DNA, the CDR3 is TGTGCCAGCAGCTTAGCGCTACTAGCGGGGGGTACCGAGCAGTACTTC. It codes for CASSLALLAGGTEQYF.

This clone was counted at least ten times. V usage is TRBV4-3 and J usage is TRBJ2-6, with 8 positions matching TRBD1. After removal of 0 bases from V and 0 bases from J, the junction contained 10 bases not matched to a gene. CDR3 length: 20 amino acids. Germline values: CDR1 LGHNA, CDR2 YSLEER. CDR3 nucleotides: TGCGCCAGCAGCCAAGAGCTGGCGAGGACAGGGTCCTCTGGGGCCAACGTCCTGACTTTC. Encoded protein: CASSQELARTGSSGANVLTF.

This chain connects TRBV27 to TRBJ2-5; no clear D. The CDR3 loop spans 14 amino acids. The V and J ends lost 2 bases and 5 bases respectively, with 12 bases between them. CDR1 is MNHEY, CDR2 SMNVEV, per germline (reference sequence). Here the CDR3 reads CASSLGQLQETQYF. In DNA form, the CDR3 reads TGTGCCAGCAGTTTAGGCCAGCTCCAGGAGACCCAGTACTTC.

This clone came up a few times. This chain uses TRBV7-2 with TRBJ1-5; D is unclear. V shed 1 base and J shed 5 bases, with 3 bases lying between them. The CDR3 runs 12 residues. Germline CDR1 SGHTA, CDR2 FQGNSA. As DNA, the CDR3 is TGTGCCAGCAGCTTAGACCATCAGCCCCAGCATTTT. Amino acids: CASSLDHQPQHF.

The chain couples TRBV23-1 to TRBJ2-2; 7 bases align to TRBD1. TRBV23-1 is labeled an ORF, and its function is uncertain. The CDR3 contains 15 residues. With 4 bases clipped from V and 4 bases from J, the junction kept 6 bases outside the gene matches. The CDR3 nucleotides are TGCGCCAGCAGTCGGGAGACAGGGTGCACCGGGGAGCTGTTTTTT. This sequence encodes CASSRETGCTGELFF.

DNA for the CDR3: TGCAGCGTTGGTGGAGGTACTCAAGAGACCCAGTACTTC. This translates into CSVGGGTQETQYF. The chain recombines TRBV29-1 with TRBJ2-5, with D tentatively TRBD2 (5 bases). CDR3 length equals 13 residues. Trimming removed 4 bases from V and 2 bases from J, with 11 bases in between. Germline loops: CDR1 SQVTM, CDR2 ANQGSEA.

The CDR3 coding sequence is TGTGCCAGCAGTTACGGGCAGCACACTGAAGCTTTCTTT. Its translation: CASSYGQHTEAFF. The rearrangement links TRBV6-5 to TRBJ1-1; D gene uncertain. The CDR3 totals 13 residues. From germline, CDR1 is MNHEY and CDR2 SVGAGI. Trimming took 2 bases from V and 3 from J, leaving 7 bases between them.

The chain joins TRBV5-1 to TRBJ2-1; 8 bases match TRBD1. The CDR3 covers 14 residues. Germline V gives CDR1 SGHRS, CDR2 YFSETQ. J lost 5 bases, V lost 0 bases, and 1 base had no gene match. CDR3 amino acids: CASSLGQGNNEQFF. Here the CDR3 DNA reads TGCGCCAGCAGCTTGGGACAGGGGAACAATGAGCAGTTCTTC.